These T cell receptor beta chains were read from a single sample in a study of control samples from healthy donors and cancer patients. The method was immunoSEQ multiplex PCR; TCRdb's version includes in-frame clones alone and lacks a portion of them. The data hold tens of thousands of clones, with under 95% observed a single time. What was sequenced was PBMCs. Source of these receptors: a man in his forties or fifties with lung cancer. Both conserved end residues are part of each CDR3. The order of the fields is clone size, V gene, J gene, D gene, CDR3 length, CDR3 DNA, CDR3 protein. The D gene is left open where the match is weak. Clone size appears in some rows only: once, few, many, or a class for an expanded clone.

-	TRBV5-4	TRBJ2-1	TRBD1	14	TGTGCCAGCAGCCCGGGACAGGGGTTCAATGAGCAGTTCTTC	CASSPGQGFNEQFF
-	TRBV19	TRBJ1-2	-	13	TGTGCCAGTGTCCCCCCGGGTGGCTATGGCTACACCTTC	CASVPPGGYGYTF
few	TRBV7-2	TRBJ1-2	-	11	TGTGCCAGCAGCGCAGGGTATGGCTACACCTTC	CASSAGYGYTF
-	TRBV30	TRBJ2-7	-	13	TGTGCCGCGACGGGACGGAGTGTCTCCGAGCAGTACTTC	CAATGRSVSEQYF
-	TRBV6-6	TRBJ2-1	-	13	TGTGCCAGCAGGAAGAGGGAGCATCACGAGCAGTTCTTC	CASRKREHHEQFF
-	TRBV24-1	TRBJ2-1	TRBD1	16	TGTGCCGTAGGGAGAGGTTTGGGACAGACCTACAATGAGCAGTTCTTC	CAVGRGLGQTYNEQFF
-	TRBV29-1	TRBJ2-3	-	13	TGCAGCGTTTTATACAGTATCACAGATACGCAGTATTTT	CSVLYSITDTQYF
-	TRBV29-1	TRBJ1-4	-	11	TGCAGCGCCGAGTCAGGGGAAAAACTGTTTTTT	CSAESGEKLFF
few	TRBV5-5	TRBJ2-6	-	16	TGTGCCAGCCAGAGGGACGTCGGCTCTGGGGCCAACGTCCTGACTTTC	CASQRDVGSGANVLTF
-	TRBV6-4	TRBJ2-7	-	11	TGTGCCAGCAGTGACTATTGTCAGCAGTACTTC	CASSDYCQQYF
-	TRBV29-1	TRBJ1-2	-	13	TGCAGCGGTCTTTCTGGACAGAACTATGGCTACACCTTC	CSGLSGQNYGYTF
few	TRBV9	TRBJ2-7	-	12	TGTGCCAGCAGCGTTGGGTTTGGGCATCTGTACTTC	CASSVGFGHLYF
-	TRBV19	TRBJ1-4	-	15	TGTGCCAGTAGTATCATGGGCTCAGGGAATGAAAAACTGTTTTTT	CASSIMGSGNEKLFF
-	TRBV6-6	TRBJ1-4	-	15	TGTGCCAGCACAAACCGGCGGGGGGCTAATGAAAAACTGTTTTTT	CASTNRRGANEKLFF
once	TRBV15	TRBJ2-3	TRBD2	17	TGTGCCACCAGCAGAGATCCCGCGGGGGGGATCACAGATACGCAGTATTTT	CATSRDPAGGITDTQYF
once	TRBV10-2	TRBJ2-1	-	20	TGCGCCAGCAGTGAGTCGACCCCATCTGTGGCGGGAAGCTCCTACAATGAGCAGTTCTTC	CASSESTPSVAGSSYNEQFF
-	TRBV7-3	TRBJ2-3	TRBD2	23	TGTGCCAGCAGCTTAACTCCCGGGCTAGCGGGGGGTCGAGGCCCGGGGGGCACAGATACGCAGTATTTT	CASSLTPGLAGGRGPGGTDTQYF
-	TRBV7-6	TRBJ2-7	TRBD2	14	TGTGCCAGCAGCATGGGCCAAACGGGGGGCGAGCAGTACTTC	CASSMGQTGGEQYF
-	TRBV6-4	TRBJ2-6	TRBD2	20	TGTGCCAGCAGTGACCAGATTTCTAGCGGGGGGCTCTCTGGGGCCAACGTCCTGACTTTC	CASSDQISSGGLSGANVLTF
-	TRBV6-1	TRBJ2-2	-	19	TGTGCCAGCAGTGGGCGAGAAGTGACCGTCCCTACGAACACCGGGGAGCTGTTTTTT	CASSGREVTVPTNTGELFF
-	TRBV27	TRBJ2-3	TRBD2	15	TGTGCCAGCAGTCGGCTAGCGGACAGCACAGATACGCAGTATTTT	CASSRLADSTDTQYF
-	TRBV7-2	TRBJ2-5	-	15	TGTGCCAGCAGCTCGCCCGGGGTCCTTCAAGAGACCCAGTACTTC	CASSSPGVLQETQYF
-	TRBV27	TRBJ1-2	-	14	TGTGCCAGCAGTTTACGGGGCAGGGACTATGGCTACACCTTC	CASSLRGRDYGYTF
few	TRBV4-1	TRBJ2-7	-	15	TGCGCCAGCAGCATTCAAACCGGGCTCTCCTACGAGCAGTACTTC	CASSIQTGLSYEQYF
-	TRBV12-3/TRBV12-4	TRBJ2-3	TRBD2	12	TGTGCCAGCACTCTTAGCGGGGATACGCAGTATTTT	CASTLSGDTQYF
-	TRBV7-9	TRBJ1-6	TRBD1	14	TGTGCCAGCAGCTCACAGGGGTCGGGTTCACCCCTCCACTTT	CASSSQGSGSPLHF
-	TRBV19	TRBJ2-1	-	13	TGTGCCAGTAAGCCGTGGCTGTACAATGAGCAGTTCTTC	CASKPWLYNEQFF
-	TRBV6-5	TRBJ1-3	TRBD1	14	TGTGCCAGCACCGACAGGGGCTCTGGAAACACCATATATTTT	CASTDRGSGNTIYF
-	TRBV7-2	TRBJ2-3	TRBD2	16	TGTGCCAGCAGCTTAGAGCTAGCGGGGGGGGTAGATACGCAGTATTTT	CASSLELAGGVDTQYF
-	TRBV2	TRBJ2-1	TRBD2	16	TGTGCCAGCGAACGTGGACTAGCGGGGGGTTACAATGAGCAGTTCTTC	CASERGLAGGYNEQFF
-	TRBV5-1	TRBJ2-5	-	12	TGCGCCAGCAGCTATCTCCAAGAGACCCAGTACTTC	CASSYLQETQYF
-	TRBV4-3	TRBJ2-7	TRBD1	16	TGCGCCAGCAGCCAAGCTTGGGGACAGGATTCCTACGAGCAGTACTTC	CASSQAWGQDSYEQYF
-	TRBV30	TRBJ2-7	-	11	TGTGCCTGGAGTCATAACTACGAGCAGTACTTC	CAWSHNYEQYF
-	TRBV5-1	TRBJ1-1	-	15	TGCGCCAGCAGCCCAGAGGGGATCACAGACACTGAAGCTTTCTTT	CASSPEGITDTEAFF
-	TRBV6-5	TRBJ2-5	TRBD1	15	TGTGCCAGCAGTTACGGGGGACAGGGGCAGGAGACCCAGTACTTC	CASSYGGQGQETQYF
-	TRBV7-2	TRBJ2-2	TRBD2	17	TGTGCCAGCAGAGTTAACGGCCTAGCGGGGGAGGGCGGGGAGCTGTTTTTT	CASRVNGLAGEGGELFF
-	TRBV15	TRBJ2-3	-	11	TGTGCCACCAGCTTAGCAGATACGCAGTATTTT	CATSLADTQYF
-	TRBV19	TRBJ1-4	-	15	TGTGCCAGTAGTATAGAACCTATTGCGGGCGAAAAACTGTTTTTT	CASSIEPIAGEKLFF
-	TRBV5-4	TRBJ1-2	TRBD1	13	TGTGCCAGCAGCAAGGACAGGGAAGGTGGCTACACCTTC	CASSKDREGGYTF
once	TRBV11-3	TRBJ2-4	TRBD1	13	TGTGCCAGCAGCTTATTGGATGGACAGGTGCAGTACTTC	CASSLLDGQVQYF
-	TRBV6-2/TRBV6-3	TRBJ1-5	-	15	TGTGCCAGCAGTTACGACGGGCAGGGCCATCAGCCCCAGCATTTT	CASSYDGQGHQPQHF